The 15 T cell receptor beta chains given below trace back to one sample, sequenced in a study of CD8+ T cells in alopecia areata. Treatment defined: oral pan-JAK inhibitor, 5-10 mg twice daily. Sequencing templates came from extracted RNA that was reverse transcribed into cDNA. Produced via immunoSEQ multiplex PCR; TCRdb's table is partial and in-frame only. The sample includes fewer than 250,000 clones, over 40% of them seen just once. The sequenced sample was CD4+ T cells sorted from blood, obtained at approximately week 37, from a patient treated with tofacitinib. The receptors derive from a human donor with alopecia areata.

V gene TRBV29-1 combines with J gene TRBJ1-1; 7 nucleotides line up with TRBD1. Germline assignment: CDR1 SQVTM and CDR2 ANQGSEA. Trimming took 7 bases from V and 4 from J; bases not matched to a gene: 9. This CDR3 has 13 residues. In DNA form, the CDR3 reads TGCAGCGCATTCCTACAGGGGACCACTGAAGCTTTCTTT. This translates into CSAFLQGTTEAFF.

The chain carries TRBV4-3 and TRBJ2-2; D is unclear. This CDR3 is 17 amino acids long. V lost 3 bases to trimming and J lost 0 bases, with 14 bases between them. Per the germline V gene, CDR1 is LGHNA and CDR2 is YSLEER. CDR3 sequence (DNA): TGCGCCAGCAGCCACAAATGGCAGCTAACGAACACCGGGGAGCTGTTTTTT. It is translated as CASSHKWQLTNTGELFF.

This clone was seen a handful of times. The chain uses TRBV6-5 and TRBJ1-5, with D perhaps matching TRBD1 (6 bases). Trimming removed 7 bases at V and 9 bases at J, with 10 bases between. The germline gives CDR1 MNHEY, CDR2 SVGAGI. This CDR3 contains 11 residues. The CDR3 DNA is TGTGCCAGCACCCGAGGGGGGCCCCAGCATTTT. Translating gives CASTRGGPQHF.

A few counts support this clone. The rearrangement links TRBV28 to TRBJ1-4; possible D gene TRBD1, 6 bases. This CDR3 comprises 11 residues. Per germline, CDR1 MDHEN and CDR2 SYDVKM. V lost 2 bases, J lost 14 bases, and 9 bases lay in between. The CDR3 region is CASSLTGQLFF. DNA of the CDR3: TGTGCCAGCAGTTTAACAGGACAGCTGTTTTTT.

The chain couples TRBV29-1 to TRBJ2-5; no reliable D call. CDR1 and CDR2 from the germline V gene are SQVTM and ANQGSEA. V dropped 4 bases and J dropped 9 bases, with 6 bases sitting between them. The CDR3 is 9 residues long. CDR3: CSVVHPQYF. The CDR3 DNA follows: TGCAGCGTTGTCCATCCCCAGTACTTC. Full variable domain (remainder filled in from reference TRBV29-1 and TRBJ2-5): SAVISQKPSRDICQRGTSLTIQCQVDSQVTMMFWYRQQPGQSLTLIATANQGSEATYESGFVIDKFPISRPNLTFSTLTVSNMSPEDSSIYLCSVVHPQYFGPGTRLLVL.

This clone was seen more than once but under ten times. The J gene is TRBJ1-5, the V gene TRBV29-1; tentatively, D is TRBD1 (6 bases). V lost 5 bases, J lost 0 bases, and 26 bases lay in between. This CDR3 is 19 amino acids long. CDR1 is SQVTM, CDR2 ANQGSEA, per germline. The CDR3 coding sequence is TGCAGCGTTCCCATTCGATTCAGGGGCATGGCGTATAGCAATCAGCCCCAGCATTTT. Translation gives CSVPIRFRGMAYSNQPQHF. Complete variable domain (other parts from reference TRBV29-1 and TRBJ1-5): SAVISQKPSRDICQRGTSLTIQCQVDSQVTMMFWYRQQPGQSLTLIATANQGSEATYESGFVIDKFPISRPNLTFSTLTVSNMSPEDSSIYLCSVPIRFRGMAYSNQPQHFGDGTRLSIL.

V gene TRBV10-3 combines with J gene TRBJ2-1, with D perhaps being TRBD1 or TRBD2 (6 bases each). The V end was cut by 6 bases, the J end by 7 bases, with 19 bases between. The CDR3 totals 15 residues. CDR1 is ENHRY and CDR2 is SYGVKD in the germline V gene. The CDR3 nucleotides are TGTGCCATCAGGGACGTGGGGGGCGGGCTGAATGAGCAGTTCTTC. Translation gives CAIRDVGGGLNEQFF.

This clone was counted a few times. The chain couples TRBV4-1 to TRBJ2-7, with D tentatively TRBD1 (7 bases). The CDR3 is 17 amino acids. The ends were cut back, 3 bases at V and 0 bases at J, with 18 bases in the middle. Germline loops: CDR1 MGHRA, CDR2 YSYEKL. The DNA of the CDR3 is TGCGCCAGCAGCCAGGGGGGACAGACTCCTGCCTCCTACGAGCAGTACTTC. This translates into CASSQGGQTPASYEQYF.

The V call is TRBV4-2, the J call TRBJ2-7, with D hard to call. The CDR3 totals 14 residues. The V end was cut by 0 bases, the J end by 0 bases, with 6 bases between. Germline lookup yields CDR1 LGHNA and CDR2 YNFKEQ. This CDR3 reads CASSQEWNSYEQYF. In DNA form, the CDR3 reads TGTGCCAGCAGCCAAGAGTGGAACTCCTACGAGCAGTACTTC.

This clone has a handful of counts. The J gene is TRBJ1-1, the V gene TRBV7-2; D is possibly TRBD1 (5 bases). The ends were cut back, 5 bases at V and 5 bases at J, with 15 bases in the middle. The CDR3 spans 14 residues. Germline V gene sequence: CDR1 SGHTA, CDR2 FQGNSA. The CDR3 reads CASSASGGVTEAFF. The CDR3 bases are TGTGCCAGCAGCGCTAGTGGAGGGGTAACTGAAGCTTTCTTT.

The chain joins TRBV29-1 to TRBJ2-1, with TRBD2 as a possible D gene (5 bases). V gave up 6 bases and J gave up 2 bases, with 17 bases separating them. Germline V gene sequence: CDR1 SQVTM, CDR2 ANQGSEA. The CDR3 runs to 15 residues. This CDR3 reads CSVALGSDAYNEQFF. CDR3 nucleotides: TGCAGCGTAGCCCTTGGGAGCGATGCCTACAATGAGCAGTTCTTC.

This clone was counted a few times. The chain joins TRBV29-1 to TRBJ2-3; no firm D call. Trimming removed 4 bases from V and 7 bases from J, with 18 bases in between. The CDR3 is 14 residues long. Germline CDR1 reads SQVTM; CDR2 reads ANQGSEA. CDR3 residues: CSVVAVRTGYTQYF. DNA for the CDR3: TGCAGCGTTGTTGCTGTACGAACGGGTTATACGCAGTATTTT.

This chain connects TRBV9 to TRBJ2-3; tentatively, D is TRBD2 (6 bases). Germline V gene sequence: CDR1 SGDLS, CDR2 YYNGEE. CDR3 length: 15 residues. The germline V and J ends were trimmed by 4 bases and 0 bases, with 12 bases remaining between them. CDR3 nucleotides: TGTGCCAGCAGCCCGGGACTTTCTAGCACAGATACGCAGTATTTT. This codes for CASSPGLSSTDTQYF.

The chain couples TRBV5-1 to TRBJ2-1; the match to TRBD1 covers 8 bases. The length of the CDR3 is 15 residues. CDR1 and CDR2 from the germline V gene are SGHRS and YFSETQ. The trim removed 0 bases at V and 3 bases at J, leaving 2 bases unmatched. As DNA, the CDR3 is TGCGCCAGCAGCTTGGGACAGGGGATCTACAATGAGCAGTTCTTC. This encodes CASSLGQGIYNEQFF.

The chain carries TRBV5-1 and TRBJ2-7; possibly TRBD1 or TRBD2 for D (7 bases each). This CDR3 has 14 amino acids. The germline CDR1 and CDR2 sequences are SGHRS and YFSETQ. V shed 2 bases and J shed 4 bases, with 13 bases lying between them. CDR3: CASSLAGQMYEQYF. DNA for the CDR3: TGCGCCAGCAGCTTAGCGGGACAGATGTACGAGCAGTACTTC.